The 18 T cell receptor beta chains given below trace back to one sample, sequenced in a study of molecular identifiers for immune sequencing clone quantification. TCRdb reanalysed the PCR reads using MiXCR and keeps one entry per CDR3 protein. The sample shows under 600,000 distinct CDR3 sequences, around a fifth of them seen only once. The sequenced sample was naive CD8+ T cells from blood, with Jurkat cell RNA spiked in. Specified subset: FACS-sorted CD8+CD4-CCR7+CD45RA+ naive T cells. The receptors stem from a human donor in good health. Some libraries in this study had Jurkat cell RNA spiked in.

About this clonotype itself: A much more abundant neighbour one base away suggests this may be a read error. The rearrangement joins TRBV28 to TRBJ2-7, with D tentatively TRBD1 or TRBD2 (5 bases each). The CDR3 is made up of 14 amino acids. Germline assignment: CDR1 MDHEN and CDR2 SYDVKM. For the CDR3, the DNA is TGTGGCAGCAGACCGGACACGGGGACCTACGAGCAGTACTTC. Its protein is CGSRPDTGTYEQYF. Together with reference TRBV28 and TRBJ2-7, the CDR3 gives the full variable domain: DVKVTQSSRYLVKRTGEKVFLECVQDMDHENMFWYRQDPGLGLRLIYFSYDVKMKEKGDIPEGYSVSREKKERFSLILESASTNQTSMYLCGSRPDTGTYEQYFGPGTRLTVT.

In nucleotides, the CDR3 is TGCAGTGCTAGAATAGTTACAGGAATAAAGAGCGATCAGCCCCAGCATTTT. As protein: CSARIVTGIKSDQPQHF. The V and J genes are TRBV20-1 and TRBJ1-5; possibly TRBD1 for D (5 bases). Trimming left V 2 bases short and J 5 bases short, with 22 bases between. Germline V CDR1 and CDR2: DFQATT, SNEGSKA (reference sequence). This CDR3 is 17 amino acids long.

This clonotype has only a few counts. The genes are TRBV7-9 and TRBJ2-7; tentatively, D is TRBD1 (6 bases). The CDR3 is made up of 15 amino acids. V lost 1 base to trimming and J lost 3 bases, with 13 bases between them. The germline V gene encodes CDR1 SEHNR and CDR2 FQNEAQ (reference sequence). Here the CDR3 DNA reads TGTGCCAGCAGCTTAGTTGGGGCAGGGGTCTACGAGCAGTACTTC. Protein: CASSLVGAGVYEQYF.

This clonotype occurred many times. J is TRBJ2-1 and V is TRBV7-9; maybe TRBD1 (5 bases). This CDR3 spans 16 amino acids. The germline gives CDR1 SEHNR, CDR2 FQNEAQ (reference sequence). Trimming removed 4 bases from V and 2 bases from J, with 15 bases in between. CDR3 sequence reads: CASSSPTDLTYNEQFF. The CDR3 DNA reads as TGTGCCAGCAGCTCGCCGACAGATCTTACCTACAATGAGCAGTTCTTC.

The J gene is TRBJ2-1, the V gene TRBV5-4; the D is unclear. This CDR3 has 14 residues. Germline V gene data show CDR1 as SGHNT and CDR2 as YYREEE (reference sequence). The V and J ends lost 2 bases and 8 bases respectively, with 14 bases between them. The CDR3 spells CASSFRSSTYEQFF. The CDR3 DNA sequence: TGTGCCAGCAGCTTCCGTTCCTCCACCTATGAGCAGTTCTTC.

J is TRBJ2-3 and V is TRBV10-2; no clear D. The CDR3 runs 14 residues. CDR1 and CDR2 (germline): WSHSY, SAAADI. V lost 6 bases to trimming and J lost 5 bases, with 15 bases between them. CDR3 sequence reads: CASRNYNSQDTQYF. The DNA of the CDR3 is TGCGCCAGCAGGAACTATAACAGTCAAGATACGCAGTATTTT.

The chain joins TRBV27 to TRBJ2-7; 7 bases map to TRBD1. The trim removed 10 bases at V and 2 bases at J, leaving 14 bases unmatched. CDR3 length equals 15 residues. Germline lookup yields CDR1 MNHEY and CDR2 SMNVEV (reference sequence). CDR3 amino acids: CAIATRQGRAYEQYF. For the CDR3, the DNA is TGTGCCATCGCCACGAGACAGGGCAGAGCCTACGAGCAGTACTTC.

This clonotype has at least ten counts. The chain joins TRBV4-3 to TRBJ2-7, with D maybe TRBD1 (5 bases). Germline loops: CDR1 LGHNA, CDR2 YSLEER. The CDR3 has 13 amino acids. Trimming removed 1 base at V and 4 bases at J, with 8 bases between. CDR3 amino acids: CASSQGKGYEQYF. The CDR3 DNA follows: TGCGCCAGCAGCCAAGGAAAGGGGTACGAGCAGTACTTC.

About this clonotype itself: The DNA is omitted, as the CDR3 cannot be located on it reliably, and the CDR3 follows TCRdb's listing. V is TRBV9 and J is TRBJ2-3; TRBD1, as called in the table, went unchecked against the DNA. The CDR3 extends over 17 residues, inclusive of both ends. Germline lookup yields CDR1 SGDLS and CDR2 YYNGEE. CDR3 sequence reads: CASSVGTGTGFSDTRYF.

The chain couples TRBV6-1 to TRBJ2-3; 8 bases agree with TRBD2. Germline-derived CDR1 and CDR2 are MNHNS and SASEGT. The CDR3 length is 15 residues. J gave up 2 bases and V 11 bases, and 12 bases lay outside the gene matches. The CDR3 protein is CAGKPSGGFTDTQYF. The DNA of the CDR3 is TGTGCCGGCAAACCCAGCGGGGGATTCACAGATACGCAGTATTTT.

J is TRBJ2-2 and V is TRBV27; 11 bases align to TRBD2. Trimming at V came to 6 bases and at J to 6 bases, leaving 12 bases not matched to a gene. This CDR3 spans 17 amino acids. Per germline, CDR1 MNHEY and CDR2 SMNVEV (reference sequence). CDR3 DNA: TGTGCCAGCAGCCCCCTCTTAGCGGGGGGGCTCGCCGGGGAGCTGTTTTTT. Amino acids: CASSPLLAGGLAGELFF.

This clonotype was recorded a few times. The J gene is TRBJ2-2, the V gene TRBV11-3, with D unresolved. In germline, CDR1 is SGHNT, CDR2 YENEEA. This CDR3 is built from 17 residues. Deletions cut 1 base from V and 0 bases from J, with 12 bases between. The CDR3 loop is CASSLVGGRTNTGELFF. CDR3 coding DNA: TGTGCCAGCAGCTTAGTAGGCGGCAGGACGAACACCGGGGAGCTGTTTTTT. The full variable domain, in which reference TRBV11-3 and TRBJ2-2 provide the parts outside the CDR3, is EAGVVQSPRYKIIEKKQPVAFWCNPISGHNTLYWYLQNLGQGPELLIRYENEEAVDDSQLPKDRFSAERLKGVDSTLKIQPAELGDSAVYLCASSLVGGRTNTGELFFGEGSRLTVL.

The chain links TRBV19 to TRBJ1-1; maybe TRBD1 (5 bases). The CDR3 is 14 amino acids. V was pared by 3 bases and J by 6 bases, with 14 bases between. CDR1 is LNHDA, CDR2 SQIVND, per germline (reference sequence). CDR3 bases: TGTGCCAGTAGTATTGTGGGGGAAAAGGCTGAAGCTTTCTTT. It translates to CASSIVGEKAEAFF. The whole variable domain, filled in from reference TRBV19 and TRBJ1-1, reads DGGITQSPKYLFRKEGQNVTLSCEQNLNHDAMYWYRQDPGQGLRLIYYSQIVNDFQKGDIAEGYSVSREKKESFPLTVTSAQKNPTAFYLCASSIVGEKAEAFFGQGTRLTVV.

This chain connects TRBV27 to TRBJ2-7; 9 bases agree with TRBD1. Germline values: CDR1 MNHEY, CDR2 SMNVEV (reference sequence). This CDR3 has 15 residues. J lost 3 bases, V lost 2 bases, and 5 bases had no gene match. The CDR3 sequence is CASSLTGGGGYEQYF. The CDR3 DNA follows: TGTGCCAGCAGTTTAACAGGGGGCGGGGGCTACGAGCAGTACTTC.

This clonotype occurred a few times. This chain links TRBV30 with TRBJ2-2; 8 bases line up with TRBD1. Germline trimming cut 8 bases from V and 6 bases from J; bases unmatched to any gene: 2. CDR1 GTSNPN and CDR2 SVGIG come from the germline V gene (reference sequence). This CDR3 has 11 residues. DNA for the CDR3: TGTGCCGGACAGGGCTCCGGGGAGCTGTTTTTT. It translates to CAGQGSGELFF.

This clonotype came up many times. V gene TRBV7-2 combines with J gene TRBJ1-1; D gene unclear. Germline V gene sequence: CDR1 SGHTA, CDR2 FQGNSA. The length of the CDR3 is 13 residues. Trimming stripped 1 base from V and 8 bases from J, with 11 bases between. The CDR3 DNA is TGTGCCAGCAGCTTAGGTGGAGGGTGGGAAGCTTTCTTT. It translates to CASSLGGGWEAFF. The entire variable domain, with the rest obtained from reference TRBV7-2 and TRBJ1-1, is as follows: GAGVSQSPSNKVTEKGKDVELRCDPISGHTALYWYRQSLGQGLEFLIYFQGNSAPDKSGLPSDRFSAERTGGSVSTLTIQRTQQEDSAVYLCASSLGGGWEAFFGQGTRLTVV.

There are a few counts of this clonotype. The junction and the germline gene differ at one end; a read error may be behind it. This sequence joins TRBV7-6 and TRBJ2-7; perhaps TRBD2 as D (5 bases). The CDR3 is made up of 13 amino acids. Per germline, CDR1 SGHVS and CDR2 FNYEAQ. The CDR3, as DNA: TGTGCCAGCAGCCTTACGGCGGGCTACAAGCAGTACTTC. This codes for CASSLTAGYKQYF.

The table lists this clonotype with a few counts. A read error is likely, as this CDR3 ends without the conserved phenylalanine or tryptophan. The rearrangement joins TRBV19 to TRBJ1-5, with TRBD1 matching 7 bases. This CDR3 has 17 residues. With 3 bases clipped from V and 9 bases from J, the junction kept 17 bases outside the gene matches. Germline V gives CDR1 LNHDA, CDR2 SQIVND (reference sequence). The CDR3 DNA is TGTGCCAGTAGTATGCAACCCGGACAGGACGATGTGCGGCCCCAGCATTGT. Translated: CASSMQPGQDDVRPQHC.